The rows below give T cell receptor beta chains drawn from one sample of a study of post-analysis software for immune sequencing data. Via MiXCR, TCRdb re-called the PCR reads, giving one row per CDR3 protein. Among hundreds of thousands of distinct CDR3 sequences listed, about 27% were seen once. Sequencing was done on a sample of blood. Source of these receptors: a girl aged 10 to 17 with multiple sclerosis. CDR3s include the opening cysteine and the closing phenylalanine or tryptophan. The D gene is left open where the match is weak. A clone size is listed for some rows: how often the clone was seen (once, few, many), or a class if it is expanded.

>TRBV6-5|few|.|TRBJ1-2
TGTGCCAGCACCGATAGCAGGAATGGCTACACCTTC
CASTDSRNGYTF
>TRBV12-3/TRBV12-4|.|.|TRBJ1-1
TGTGCCAGCAGTTTAGGGACGGCAGGGAACACTGAAGCTTTCTTT
CASSLGTAGNTEAFF
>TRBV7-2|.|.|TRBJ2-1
TGTGCCAGCTCGGTAGCTAGCGAAAATGAGCAGTTCTTC
CASSVASENEQFF
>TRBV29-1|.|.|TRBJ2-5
TGCAGCGTTGTCGGCAGCAAAGAGACCCAGTACTTC
CSVVGSKETQYF
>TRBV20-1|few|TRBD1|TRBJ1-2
TGCAGTGTACCGGACAGGAGCCGCTATGGCTACACCTTC
CSVPDRSRYGYTF
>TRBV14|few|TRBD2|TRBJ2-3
TGTGCCAGCAGCCAAGTTTCTAGCGGGGCCTTTAGAGATACGCAGTATTTT
CASSQVSSGAFRDTQYF
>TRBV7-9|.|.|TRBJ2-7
TGTGCCAGCAGGGACGGGAGCACCTACGAGCAGTACTTC
CASRDGSTYEQYF
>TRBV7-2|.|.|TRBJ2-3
TGTGCCAGCAGCTCCGTGGTGGATACGCAGTATTTT
CASSSVVDTQYF
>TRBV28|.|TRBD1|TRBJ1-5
TGTGCCAGCAACCGACAGGGTTCCAATCAGCCCCAGCATTTT
CASNRQGSNQPQHF
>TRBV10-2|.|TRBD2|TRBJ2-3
TGCGCCAGCAATCTCCTAGCGGTAGCCACAGATACGCAGTATTTT
CASNLLAVATDTQYF
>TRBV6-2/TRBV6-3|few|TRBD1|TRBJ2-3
TGTGCCAGCAGAAACGGACAGGGACGCACAGATACGCAGTATTTT
CASRNGQGRTDTQYF
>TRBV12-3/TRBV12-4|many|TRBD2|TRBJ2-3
TGTGCCAGCAGCCTTCGGACGGGAGGAACAGATACGCAGTATTTT
CASSLRTGGTDTQYF
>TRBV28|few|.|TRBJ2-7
TGTGCCAGCAGTTTACCACGATACGAGCAGTACTTC
CASSLPRYEQYF
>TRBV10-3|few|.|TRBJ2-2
TGTGCCTCGACTCCCGGGACCGGGGAGCTGTTTTTT
CASTPGTGELFF
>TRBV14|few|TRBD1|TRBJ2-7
TGTGCCAGCTCGACGGGACAGATGACGAAAGGCGAGCAGTACTTC
CASSTGQMTKGEQYF
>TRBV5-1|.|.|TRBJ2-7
TGCGCCAGCAGCTTGGAGGCGGTCGAACTTACCTACGAGCAGTACTTC
CASSLEAVELTYEQYF
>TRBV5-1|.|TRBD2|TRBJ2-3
TGCGCCAGCAGCTTGGAGGGTCGGCTAGCGGGGGGCGGAGATGCGCAGTATTTT
CASSLEGRLAGGGDAQYF
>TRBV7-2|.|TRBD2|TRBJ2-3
TGTGCCAGCTCCCAGCGGGAGGGCCGCCCAGATACGCAGTATTTT
CASSQREGRPDTQYF
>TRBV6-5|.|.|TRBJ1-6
TGTGCCAGCAGCTTCCGGGTGGATTCACCCCTCCACTTT
CASSFRVDSPLHF
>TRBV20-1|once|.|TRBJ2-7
TGCAGTGCTAGAGTTAACGCCCCCTACGAGCAGTACTTC
CSARVNAPYEQYF
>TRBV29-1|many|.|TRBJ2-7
TGCAGCGTTGGCTTAGCGACAACCTACGAGCAGTACTTC
CSVGLATTYEQYF
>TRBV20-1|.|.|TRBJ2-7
TGCAGTGGGTCCAATGAGCAGTACTTC
CSGSNEQYF
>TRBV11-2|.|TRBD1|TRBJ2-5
TGTGCCAGCAGCTTGGGGGTGCGGACAGGAGAACAAGAGACCCAGTACTTC
CASSLGVRTGEQETQYF
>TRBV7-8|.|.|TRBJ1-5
TGTGCCAGCAGCTTAGAGGTTCGCTTGGGGACGTCGGGGGGTCAGCCCCAGCATTTT
CASSLEVRLGTSGGQPQHF
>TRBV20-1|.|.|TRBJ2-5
TGCAGTGCTACCTTACAGGGTATTGTGGAGACCCAGTACTTC
CSATLQGIVETQYF
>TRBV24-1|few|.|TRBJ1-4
TGTGCCACCAGTGATCCAAGGGGTCTAAGTGAAAAACTGTTTTTT
CATSDPRGLSEKLFF
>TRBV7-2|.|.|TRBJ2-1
TGTGCCAGCAGCTTACCCCCTCTAGGAATTAATGAGCAGTTCTTC
CASSLPPLGINEQFF
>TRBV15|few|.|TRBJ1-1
TGTGCCACCAGCAGAGATCAGGGGAGGAACACTGAAGCTTTCTTT
CATSRDQGRNTEAFF
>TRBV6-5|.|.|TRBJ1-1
TGTGCCAGCAGTTACTCGAGACCTGGGACGGGTATGAACACTGAAGCTTTCTTT
CASSYSRPGTGMNTEAFF
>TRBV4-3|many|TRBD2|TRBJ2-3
TGCGCCAGCAGCCAAGTAGGGACTAGCGGAACAGATACGCAGTATTTT
CASSQVGTSGTDTQYF